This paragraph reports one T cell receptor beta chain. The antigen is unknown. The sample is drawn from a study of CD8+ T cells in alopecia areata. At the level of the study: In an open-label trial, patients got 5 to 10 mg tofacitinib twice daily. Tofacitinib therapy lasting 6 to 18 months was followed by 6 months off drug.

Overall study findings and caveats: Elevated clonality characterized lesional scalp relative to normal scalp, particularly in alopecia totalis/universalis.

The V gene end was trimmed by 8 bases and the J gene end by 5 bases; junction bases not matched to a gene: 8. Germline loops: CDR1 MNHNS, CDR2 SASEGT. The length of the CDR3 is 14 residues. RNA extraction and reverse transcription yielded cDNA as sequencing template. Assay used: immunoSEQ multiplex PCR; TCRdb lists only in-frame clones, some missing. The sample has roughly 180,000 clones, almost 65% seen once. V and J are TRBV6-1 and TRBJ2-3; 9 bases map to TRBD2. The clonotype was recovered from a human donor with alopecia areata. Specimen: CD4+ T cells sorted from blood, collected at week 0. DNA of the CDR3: TGTGCCAGCGTTAGCGGGGGACTTAGAGATACGCAGTATTTT. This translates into CASVSGGLRDTQYF.